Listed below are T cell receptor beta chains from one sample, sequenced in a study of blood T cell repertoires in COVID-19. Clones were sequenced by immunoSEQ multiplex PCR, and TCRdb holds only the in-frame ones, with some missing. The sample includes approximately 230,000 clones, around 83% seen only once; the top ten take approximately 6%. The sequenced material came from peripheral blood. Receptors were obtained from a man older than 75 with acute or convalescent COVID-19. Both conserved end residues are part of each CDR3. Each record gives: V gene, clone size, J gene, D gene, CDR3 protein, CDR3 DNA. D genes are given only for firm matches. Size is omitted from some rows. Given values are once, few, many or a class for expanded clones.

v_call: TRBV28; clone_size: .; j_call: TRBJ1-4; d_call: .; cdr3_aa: CASSFLVDKLFF; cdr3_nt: TGTGCCAGCAGTTTCCTGGTAGATAAACTGTTTTTT
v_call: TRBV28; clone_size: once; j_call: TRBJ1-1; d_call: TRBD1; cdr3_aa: CASSLGGQGGTEAFF; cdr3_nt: TGTGCCAGCAGTTTAGGGGGACAGGGTGGCACTGAAGCTTTCTTT
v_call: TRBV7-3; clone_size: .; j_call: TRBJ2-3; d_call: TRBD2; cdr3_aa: CASSLSSGGSTDTQYF; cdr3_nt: TGTGCCAGCAGCTTATCTAGCGGAGGGAGCACAGATACGCAGTATTTT
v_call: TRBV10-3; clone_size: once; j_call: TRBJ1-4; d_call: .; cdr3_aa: CAISSGAANEKLFF; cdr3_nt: TGTGCCATCAGTTCAGGGGCGGCTAATGAAAAACTGTTTTTT
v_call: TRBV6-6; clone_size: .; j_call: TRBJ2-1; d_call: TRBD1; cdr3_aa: CASSYSGQAYNEQFF; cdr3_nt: TGTGCCAGCAGTTACTCGGGACAGGCCTACAATGAGCAGTTCTTC
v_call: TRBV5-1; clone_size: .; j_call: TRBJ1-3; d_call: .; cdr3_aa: CASSRGENTIYF; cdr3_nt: TGCGCCAGCAGCCGCGGTGAAAACACCATATATTTT
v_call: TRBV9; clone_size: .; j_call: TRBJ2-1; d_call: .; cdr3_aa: CASSPRLGSYNEQFF; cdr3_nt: TGTGCCAGCAGCCCACGACTAGGCTCCTACAATGAGCAGTTCTTC
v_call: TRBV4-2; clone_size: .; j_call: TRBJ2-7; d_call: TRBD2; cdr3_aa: CASSQEPRLAATGEQYF; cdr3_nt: TGTGCCAGCAGCCAAGAACCACGCCTAGCGGCGACGGGCGAGCAGTACTTC
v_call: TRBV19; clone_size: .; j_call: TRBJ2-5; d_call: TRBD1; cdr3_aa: CASSIPTGMSGGETQYF; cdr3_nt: TGTGCCAGTAGTATCCCGACAGGGATGTCTGGGGGAGAGACCCAGTACTTC
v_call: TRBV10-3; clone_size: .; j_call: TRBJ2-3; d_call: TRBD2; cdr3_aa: CAMAREASSTDTQYF; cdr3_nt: TGTGCCATGGCGCGGGAGGCCTCTAGCACAGATACGCAGTATTTT
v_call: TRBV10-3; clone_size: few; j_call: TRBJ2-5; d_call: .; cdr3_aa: CAISDVGSGETQYF; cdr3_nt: TGTGCCATCAGTGATGTGGGTTCGGGAGAGACCCAGTACTTC
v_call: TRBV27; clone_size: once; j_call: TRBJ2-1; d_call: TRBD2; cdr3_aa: CASSFLRSGRAYNEQFF; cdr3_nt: TGTGCCAGCAGTTTCTTACGAAGCGGGAGGGCCTACAATGAGCAGTTCTTC
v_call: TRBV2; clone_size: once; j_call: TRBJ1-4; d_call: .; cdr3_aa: CASNREAGANEKLFF; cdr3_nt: TGTGCCAGCAATCGGGAGGCCGGCGCTAATGAAAAACTGTTTTTT
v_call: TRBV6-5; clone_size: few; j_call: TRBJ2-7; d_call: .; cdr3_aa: CASSGMLDSLKYF; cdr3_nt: TGTGCCAGCAGCGGCATGTTGGACAGCCTGAAGTACTTC
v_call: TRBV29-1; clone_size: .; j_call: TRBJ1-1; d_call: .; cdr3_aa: CSAQTSMNTEAFF; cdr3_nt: TGCAGCGCGCAGACATCCATGAACACTGAAGCTTTCTTT
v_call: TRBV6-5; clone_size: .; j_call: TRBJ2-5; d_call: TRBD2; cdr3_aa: CASSYTAGRETQYF; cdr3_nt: TGTGCCAGCAGTTACACAGCGGGGCGAGAGACCCAGTACTTC
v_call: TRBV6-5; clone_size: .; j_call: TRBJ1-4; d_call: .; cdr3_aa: CASRQTTNEKLFF; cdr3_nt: TGTGCCAGCAGACAGACGACTAATGAAAAACTGTTTTTT
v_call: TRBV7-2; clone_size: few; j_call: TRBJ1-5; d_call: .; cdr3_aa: CASSLVGGPQRPQHF; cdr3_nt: TGTGCCAGCAGCTTGGTCGGGGGACCCCAACGGCCCCAGCATTTT